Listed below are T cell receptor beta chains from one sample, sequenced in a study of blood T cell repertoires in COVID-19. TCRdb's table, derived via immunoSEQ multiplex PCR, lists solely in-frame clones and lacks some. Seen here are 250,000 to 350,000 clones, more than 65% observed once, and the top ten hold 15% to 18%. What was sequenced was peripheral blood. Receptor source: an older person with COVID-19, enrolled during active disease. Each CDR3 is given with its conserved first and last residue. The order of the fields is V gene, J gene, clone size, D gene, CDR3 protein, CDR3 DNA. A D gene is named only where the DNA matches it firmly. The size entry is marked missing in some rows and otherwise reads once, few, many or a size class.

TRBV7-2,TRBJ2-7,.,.,CASSLAHGGPYEQYF,TGTGCCAGCAGCTTAGCGCACGGGGGGCCCTACGAGCAGTACTTC
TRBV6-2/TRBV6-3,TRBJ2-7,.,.,CASSYVWAGSYEQYF,TGTGCCAGCAGTTACGTATGGGCAGGGTCCTACGAGCAGTACTTC
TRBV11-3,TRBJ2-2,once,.,CASSHSGGNTGELFF,TGTGCCAGCAGTCATAGCGGAGGAAACACCGGGGAGCTGTTTTTT
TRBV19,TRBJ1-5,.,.,CASSIWFPQEGGNQPQHF,TGTGCCAGTAGTATATGGTTCCCGCAGGAGGGGGGGAATCAGCCCCAGCATTTT
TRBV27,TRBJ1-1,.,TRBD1,CASSRDSFTEAFF,TGTGCCAGCAGTAGGGACAGTTTCACTGAAGCTTTCTTT
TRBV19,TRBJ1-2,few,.,CASTKQRSNYGYTF,TGTGCCAGTACCAAGCAACGGTCGAACTATGGCTACACCTTC
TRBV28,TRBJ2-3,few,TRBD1,CASSRTGDVTDTQYF,TGTGCCAGCAGTAGGACAGGGGATGTGACAGATACGCAGTATTTT
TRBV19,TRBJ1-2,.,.,CASSIDWTGGSNYGYTF,TGTGCCAGTAGTATAGATTGGACCGGGGGATCTAACTATGGCTACACCTTC
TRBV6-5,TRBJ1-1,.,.,CAIKGGGQSEAFF,TGTGCCATCAAAGGGGGGGGGCAAAGTGAAGCTTTCTTT
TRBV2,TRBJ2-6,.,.,CASSGPGSGANVLTF,TGTGCCAGCAGTGGTCCGGGGTCTGGGGCCAACGTCCTGACTTTC
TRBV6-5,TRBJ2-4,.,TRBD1,CASSYDRGTGENIQYF,TGTGCCAGCAGTTACGATCGCGGGACAGGAGAAAACATTCAGTACTTC
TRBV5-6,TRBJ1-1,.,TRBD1,CASSRTGRNTEAFF,TGTGCCAGCAGCCGGACAGGTCGGAACACTGAAGCTTTCTTT
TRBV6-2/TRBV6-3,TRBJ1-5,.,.,CASSYTRVQPQHF,TGTGCCAGCAGTTATACCCGGGTTCAGCCCCAGCATTTT
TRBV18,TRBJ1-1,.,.,CASSPQPILGTEAFF,TGTGCCAGCTCACCACAGCCGATCCTCGGGACTGAAGCTTTCTTT
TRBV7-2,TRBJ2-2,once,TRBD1,CASRQDRGSGELFF,TGTGCCAGCAGACAAGACAGGGGTTCCGGGGAGCTGTTTTTT
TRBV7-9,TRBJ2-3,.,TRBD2,CASSSRLAGGGPTDTQYF,TGTGCCAGCAGCTCAAGACTAGCGGGGGGCGGGCCCACAGATACGCAGTATTTT
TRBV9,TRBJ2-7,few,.,CASSVAVSGRYEQYF,TGTGCCAGCAGCGTAGCTGTAAGTGGCCGCTACGAGCAGTACTTC
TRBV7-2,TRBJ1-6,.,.,CASSPSRLSLHF,TGTGCCAGCAGCCCCTCCCGTCTGTCCCTCCACTTT
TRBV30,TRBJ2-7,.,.,CAWSGRYHEQYF,TGTGCCTGGAGTGGCAGGTACCACGAGCAGTACTTC
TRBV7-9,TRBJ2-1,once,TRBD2,CASRGLAGKQFF,TGTGCCAGCAGGGGACTAGCGGGAAAGCAGTTCTTC
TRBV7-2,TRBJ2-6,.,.,CASSLRAGSSGANVLTF,TGTGCCAGCAGCTTGAGGGCGGGAAGCTCTGGGGCCAACGTCCTGACTTTC
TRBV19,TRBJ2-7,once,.,CATRIRDSAYEQYF,TGTGCCACCAGGATAAGGGACTCAGCCTACGAGCAGTACTTC